This T cell receptor (beta chain) was sequenced in a study of blood T cell repertoires in COVID-19. Germline V lookup: CDR1 KGHSH, CDR2 LQKENI. The ends lost 2 bases at V and 5 bases at J; junction bases unmatched: 7. The CDR3 spans 15 residues. Sequencing used immunoSEQ multiplex PCR; TCRdb keeps in-frame clones, though not all of them. The table includes nearly 90,000 clones, roughly 88% detected once. The sample consisted of peripheral blood. The chain combines TRBV18 with TRBJ2-5, with 8 bases matching TRBD2. This receptor was identified in a man aged 80 or over with acute or convalescent COVID-19. DNA for the CDR3: TGTGCCAGCTCACCAAATCCAGCGGGGGTGGAGACCCAGTACTTC. It codes for CASSPNPAGVETQYF.